These 4 T cell receptor beta chains were sequenced from one sample in a study of cytomegalovirus exposure and HLA in healthy donors. Vbeta (60) and Jbeta (13) primers were used in the PCR. Profiling relied on immunoSEQ multiplex PCR, and the TCRdb table lists in-frame clones only, not all of them. The sample totals 100,000 to 150,000 clones; its top ten clones hold 1%. The sample was PBMCs. These receptors all come from a man aged 18 to 30 in good health and CMV-seronegative.

Comments on this clone: The junction departs from the called germline gene at one end, perhaps through a read error. CDR3 DNA: TGTGCCGGGAGTCGTGCGGGGGGCGCGTGGGAGACCCAGTACTTC. Encoded protein: CAGSRAGGAWETQYF. The chain recombines TRBV30 with TRBJ2-5, with 8 bases aligning to TRBD2. Germline loops: CDR1 GTSNPN, CDR2 SVGIG (reference sequence). The CDR3 has 15 residues.

The chain employs TRBV7-9 and TRBJ2-5; tentative D call: TRBD1 (6 bases). CDR1 is SEHNR, CDR2 FQNEAQ, per germline (reference sequence). CDR3 size: 14 residues. V lost 1 base and J 5 bases, leaving 11 bases between the germline ends. The CDR3 spells CASSLGGGPETQYF. Here the CDR3 DNA reads TGTGCCAGCAGCTTAGGAGGGGGTCCGGAGACCCAGTACTTC.

The chain has TRBV5-6 and TRBJ1-1; D is unclear. The CDR3 is 11 amino acids. Germline V lookup: CDR1 SGHDT, CDR2 YYEEEE. The V end was cut by 2 bases, the J end by 4 bases, with 3 bases between. The CDR3 coding sequence is TGTGCCAGCAGCTTCCTCACTGAAGCTTTCTTT. Protein product: CASSFLTEAFF.

The rearrangement uses TRBV18 and TRBJ1-1; D may be TRBD1 (6 bases). Per the germline V gene, CDR1 is KGHSH and CDR2 is LQKENI. V lost 6 bases and J lost 2, with 19 bases in between. There are 16 residues in the CDR3. The CDR3 nucleotides read TGTGCCAGCTCCTCACTCTACGGGGGGCAAAACACTGAAGCTTTCTTT. Protein: CASSSLYGGQNTEAFF.